The clone carrying this T cell receptor (beta chain) was detected only once. The data originate from a study of blood T cell repertoires in COVID-19. Overall study context: Nucleic acid was either cDNA or gDNA, and it came from T cells, B-cell-depleted T cells, or PBMCs.

Authors' methods: From reference gene primer amplification, estimates of nucleated cell counts were derived. Repertoires were generated with immunoSEQ multiplex PCR, while TCRdb's copy carries only in-frame clones and drops some. V, J and clone size reflect that table, while D and trimming were determined from the DNA. The repertoire holds roughly 190,000 clones, with 70% to 90% as singletons. The origin of this receptor is a woman aged 40 to 50 who had recovered from COVID-19. The sequencing sample was made of peripheral blood.

As DNA, the CDR3 is TGTGCCAGCTTGGAGGGCTTATACGGTGGGAATGCTTTCTTT. Translated: CASLEGLYGGNAFF. V usage is TRBV28 and J usage is TRBJ1-1; D remains unclear. Per germline, CDR1 MDHEN and CDR2 SYDVKM. V was clipped by 8 bases and J by 11 bases, with 24 bases between them. The CDR3 extends over 14 amino acids.